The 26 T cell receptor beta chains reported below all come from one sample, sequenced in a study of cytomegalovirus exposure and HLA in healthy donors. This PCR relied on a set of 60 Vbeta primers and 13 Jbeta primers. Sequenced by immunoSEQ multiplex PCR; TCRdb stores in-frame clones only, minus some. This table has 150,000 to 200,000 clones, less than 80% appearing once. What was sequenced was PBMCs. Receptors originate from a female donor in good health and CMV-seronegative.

Written as DNA, the CDR3 is TGTGCCAGCAGCCAGATACGGGTCCACAATGAGCAGTTCTTC. It specifies CASSQIRVHNEQFF. V and J are TRBV5-5 and TRBJ2-1, with unresolved D. Trimming took off 4 bases at V and 5 bases at J, with 13 bases between the two ends. This CDR3 has 14 residues. Germline CDR1 SGHKS, CDR2 YYEKEE (reference sequence).

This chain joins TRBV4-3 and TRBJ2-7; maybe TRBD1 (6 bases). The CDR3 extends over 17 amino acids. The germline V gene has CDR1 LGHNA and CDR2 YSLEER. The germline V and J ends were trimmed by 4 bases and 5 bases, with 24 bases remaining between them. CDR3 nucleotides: TGCGCCAGCAGCCCACATACGCCAGGGGAAGGAAGTAACGAGCAGTACTTC. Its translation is CASSPHTPGEGSNEQYF.

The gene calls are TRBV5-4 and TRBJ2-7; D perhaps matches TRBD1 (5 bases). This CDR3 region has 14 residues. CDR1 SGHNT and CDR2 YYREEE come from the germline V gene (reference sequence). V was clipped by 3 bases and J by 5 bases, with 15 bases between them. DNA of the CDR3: TGTGCCAGCAGCTCCCAAGACAGTATACACGAGCAGTACTTC. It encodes CASSSQDSIHEQYF. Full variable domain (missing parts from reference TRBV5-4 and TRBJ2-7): ETGVTQSPTHLIKTRGQQVTLRCSSQSGHNTVSWYQQALGQGPQFIFQYYREEENGRGNFPPRFSGLQFPNYSSELNVNALELDDSALYLCASSSQDSIHEQYFGPGTRLTVT.

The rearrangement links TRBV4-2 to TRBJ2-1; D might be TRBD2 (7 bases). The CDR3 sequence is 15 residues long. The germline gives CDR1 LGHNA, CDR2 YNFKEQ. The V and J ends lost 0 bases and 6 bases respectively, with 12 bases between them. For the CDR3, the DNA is TGTGCCAGCAGCCAAGAAGGCGGGGGCGTCAATGAGCAGTTCTTC. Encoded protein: CASSQEGGGVNEQFF.

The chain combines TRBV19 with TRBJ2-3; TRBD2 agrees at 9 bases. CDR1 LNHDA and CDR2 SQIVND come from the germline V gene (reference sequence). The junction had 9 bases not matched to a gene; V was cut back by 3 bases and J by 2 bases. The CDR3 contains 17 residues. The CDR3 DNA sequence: TGTGCCAGTAGTATTAAGGGACAGCGGGGGGCCACAGATACGCAGTATTTT. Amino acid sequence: CASSIKGQRGATDTQYF.

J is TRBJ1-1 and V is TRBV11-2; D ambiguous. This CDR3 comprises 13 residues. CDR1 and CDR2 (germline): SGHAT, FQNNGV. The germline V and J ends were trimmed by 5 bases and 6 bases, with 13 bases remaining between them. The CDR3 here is CASSTSTSAEAFF. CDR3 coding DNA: TGTGCCAGCAGCACTAGTACATCGGCTGAAGCTTTCTTT.

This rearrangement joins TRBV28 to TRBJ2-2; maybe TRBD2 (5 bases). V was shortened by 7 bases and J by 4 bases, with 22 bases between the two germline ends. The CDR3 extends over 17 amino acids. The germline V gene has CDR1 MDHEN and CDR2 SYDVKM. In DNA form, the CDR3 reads TGTGCCAGCACCTCAGAGGGCGGGCTGGGAATCACCGGGGAGCTGTTTTTT. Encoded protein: CASTSEGGLGITGELFF.

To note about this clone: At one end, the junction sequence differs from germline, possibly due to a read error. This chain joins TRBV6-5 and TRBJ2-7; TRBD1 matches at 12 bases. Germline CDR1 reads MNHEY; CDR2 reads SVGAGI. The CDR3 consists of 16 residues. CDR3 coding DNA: TGTGCCAGCAGTAACTCCGGGACAGGGGGCGCCAGGGTCAAGTACTTC. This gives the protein CASSNSGTGGARVKYF.

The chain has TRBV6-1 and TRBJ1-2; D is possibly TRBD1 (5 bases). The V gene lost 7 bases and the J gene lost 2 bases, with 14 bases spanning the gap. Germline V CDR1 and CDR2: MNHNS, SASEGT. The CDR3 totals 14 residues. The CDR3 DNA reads TGTGCCAGCATCCAGGGTCCCCTAAACTATGGCTACACCTTC. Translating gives CASIQGPLNYGYTF.

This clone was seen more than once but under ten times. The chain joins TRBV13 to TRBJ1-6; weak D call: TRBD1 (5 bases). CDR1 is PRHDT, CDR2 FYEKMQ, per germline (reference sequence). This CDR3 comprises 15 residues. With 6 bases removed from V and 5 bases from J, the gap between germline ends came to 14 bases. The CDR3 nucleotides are TGTGCCAGCAGATCCGGGGGACTGAATAATTCACCCCTCCACTTT. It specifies CASRSGGLNNSPLHF.

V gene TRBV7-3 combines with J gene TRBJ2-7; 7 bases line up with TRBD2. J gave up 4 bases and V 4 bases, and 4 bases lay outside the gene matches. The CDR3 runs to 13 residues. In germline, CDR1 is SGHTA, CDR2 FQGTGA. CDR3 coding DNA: TGTGCCAGCAGCTCCTCTAGCGGTTACGAGCAGTACTTC. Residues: CASSSSSGYEQYF.

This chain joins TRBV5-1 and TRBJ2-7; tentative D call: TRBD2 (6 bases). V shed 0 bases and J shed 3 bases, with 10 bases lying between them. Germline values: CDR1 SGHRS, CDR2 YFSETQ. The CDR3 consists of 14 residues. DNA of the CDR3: TGCGCCAGCAGCTTGGGGGACTGGGACTACGAGCAGTACTTC. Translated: CASSLGDWDYEQYF.

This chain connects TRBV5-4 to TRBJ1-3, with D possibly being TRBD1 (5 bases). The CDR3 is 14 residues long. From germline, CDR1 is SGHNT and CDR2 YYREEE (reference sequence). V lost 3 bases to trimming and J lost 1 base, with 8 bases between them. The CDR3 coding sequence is TGTGCCAGCAGCTCTCAGGGTTCTGGAAACACCATATATTTT. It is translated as CASSSQGSGNTIYF.

CDR3 sequence reads: CASSLVRGNGYTF. The CDR3 nucleotides are TGTGCCAGCAGCTTGGTACGGGGGAATGGCTACACCTTC. The V call is TRBV5-6, the J call TRBJ1-2; D perhaps matches TRBD1 (5 bases). Germline V CDR1 and CDR2: SGHDT, YYEEEE. Trimming shortened V by 0 bases and J by 6 bases, and 9 bases separated the two germline ends. The CDR3 contains 13 residues.

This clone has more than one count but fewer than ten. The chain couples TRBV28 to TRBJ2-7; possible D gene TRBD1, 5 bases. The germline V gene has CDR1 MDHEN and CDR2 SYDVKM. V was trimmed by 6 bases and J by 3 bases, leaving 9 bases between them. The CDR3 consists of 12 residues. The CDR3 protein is CASRQDSYEQYF. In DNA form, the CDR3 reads TGTGCCAGCAGACAAGACAGCTACGAGCAGTACTTC.

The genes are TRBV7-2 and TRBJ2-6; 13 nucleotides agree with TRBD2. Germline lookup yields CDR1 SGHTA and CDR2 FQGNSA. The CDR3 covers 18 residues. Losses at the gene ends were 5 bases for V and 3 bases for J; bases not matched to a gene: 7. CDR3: CASSPGTSGVGGANVLTF. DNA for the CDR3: TGTGCCAGCAGCCCGGGGACTAGCGGGGTGGGTGGGGCCAACGTCCTGACTTTC.

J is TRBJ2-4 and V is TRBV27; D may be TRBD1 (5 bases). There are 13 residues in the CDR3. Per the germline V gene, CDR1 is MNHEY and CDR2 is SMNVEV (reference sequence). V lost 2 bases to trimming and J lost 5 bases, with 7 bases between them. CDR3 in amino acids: CASSLRGQNIQYF. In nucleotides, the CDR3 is TGTGCCAGCAGTTTAAGGGGTCAAAACATTCAGTACTTC.

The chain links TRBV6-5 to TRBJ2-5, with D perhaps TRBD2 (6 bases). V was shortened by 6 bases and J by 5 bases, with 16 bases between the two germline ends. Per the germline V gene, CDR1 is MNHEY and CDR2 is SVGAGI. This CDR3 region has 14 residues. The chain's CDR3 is CASSHRRERETQYF. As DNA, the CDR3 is TGTGCCAGCAGCCACAGGCGGGAACGGGAGACCCAGTACTTC.

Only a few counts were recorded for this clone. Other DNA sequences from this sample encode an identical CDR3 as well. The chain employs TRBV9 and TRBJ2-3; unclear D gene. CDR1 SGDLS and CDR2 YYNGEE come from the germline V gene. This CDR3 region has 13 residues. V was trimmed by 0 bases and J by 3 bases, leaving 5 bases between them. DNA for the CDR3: TGTGCCAGCAGCGTAGCTTCGACAGATACGCAGTATTTT. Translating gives CASSVASTDTQYF.

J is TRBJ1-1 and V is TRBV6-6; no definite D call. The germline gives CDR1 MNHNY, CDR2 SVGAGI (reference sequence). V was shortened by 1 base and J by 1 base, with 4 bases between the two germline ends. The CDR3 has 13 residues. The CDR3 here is CASSYFQNTEAFF. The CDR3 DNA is TGTGCCAGCAGTTACTTCCAGAACACTGAAGCTTTCTTT.

CDR3 coding DNA: TGTGCCAGCAGCTTAGACCGCGGGGCGGAGGTGTACTTC. It encodes CASSLDRGAEVYF. The rearrangement links TRBV7-2 to TRBJ2-7, with TRBD2 as a possible D gene (6 bases). The CDR3 length is 13 residues. Per the germline V gene, CDR1 is SGHTA and CDR2 is FQGNSA. Trimming shortened V by 1 base and J by 12 bases, and 16 bases separated the two germline ends.

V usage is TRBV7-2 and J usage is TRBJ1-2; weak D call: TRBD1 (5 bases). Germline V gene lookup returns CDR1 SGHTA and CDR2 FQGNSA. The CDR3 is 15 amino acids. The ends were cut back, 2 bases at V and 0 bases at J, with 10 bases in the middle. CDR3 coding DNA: TGTGCCAGCAGCTTAATCAGGGAACCTAACTATGGCTACACCTTC. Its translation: CASSLIREPNYGYTF.

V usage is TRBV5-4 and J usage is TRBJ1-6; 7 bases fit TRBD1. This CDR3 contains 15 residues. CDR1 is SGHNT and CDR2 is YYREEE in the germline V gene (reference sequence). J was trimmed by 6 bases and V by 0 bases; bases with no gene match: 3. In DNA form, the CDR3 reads TGTGCCAGCAGCTTGGTGGGACAGAGTAATTCACCCCTCCACTTT. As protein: CASSLVGQSNSPLHF.

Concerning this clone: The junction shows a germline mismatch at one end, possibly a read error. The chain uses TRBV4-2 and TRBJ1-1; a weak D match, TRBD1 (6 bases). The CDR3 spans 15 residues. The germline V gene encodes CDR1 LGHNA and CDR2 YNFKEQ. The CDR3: CVSSQGQGTNTEAFF. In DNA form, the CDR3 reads TGTGTCAGCAGCCAAGGTCAGGGGACGAACACTGAAGCTTTCTTT.

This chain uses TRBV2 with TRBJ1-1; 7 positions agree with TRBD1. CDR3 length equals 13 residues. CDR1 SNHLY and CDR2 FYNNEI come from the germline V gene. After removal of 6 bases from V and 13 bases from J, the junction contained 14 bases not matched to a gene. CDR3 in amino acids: CASRGVGTVKLFF. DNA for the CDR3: TGTGCCAGCAGGGGGGTCGGGACAGTAAAGCTTTTCTTT.

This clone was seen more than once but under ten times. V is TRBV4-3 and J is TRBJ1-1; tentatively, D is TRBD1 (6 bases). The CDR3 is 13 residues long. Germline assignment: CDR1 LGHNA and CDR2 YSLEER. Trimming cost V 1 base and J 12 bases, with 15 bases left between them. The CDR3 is CASSQARTAHPFF. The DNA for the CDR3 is TGCGCCAGCAGCCAAGCGCGGACAGCGCATCCTTTCTTT.